Listed here are 16 T cell receptor beta chains from one sample, sequenced in a study of technical replicates of blood from a handful of donors. Method: immunoSEQ multiplex PCR; TCRdb's copy keeps in-frame clones and lacks some. The sample records roughly 85,000 clones, roughly 94% being singletons. The specimen sequenced was T cells isolated from PBMCs. The receptors originated from a human donor in good health.

This clone is medium-sized in the sample. V usage is TRBV6-5 and J usage is TRBJ2-7, with 10 bases fitting TRBD1. Germline V CDR1 and CDR2: MNHEY, SVGAGI. The CDR3 extends over 15 amino acids. V was clipped by 0 bases and J by 4 bases; unmatched bases: 3. The CDR3 DNA reads TGTGCCAGCAGTTACTCTTGGGGACAGGGGTACGAGCAGTACTTC. It yields the protein CASSYSWGQGYEQYF.

The CDR3 coding sequence is TGTGCCAGCAGTGAAGGGGTCAGGTATCAGCCCCAGCATTTT. This sequence encodes CASSEGVRYQPQHF. This chain uses TRBV2 with TRBJ1-5, with D unclear. The CDR3 extends over 14 amino acids. Between the trimmed V and J ends, which lost 1 base and 5 bases, there was a span of 9 bases. Germline V gene data show CDR1 as SNHLY and CDR2 as FYNNEI.

This rearrangement joins TRBV4-2 to TRBJ2-1; possible D gene TRBD1, 5 bases. CDR1 and CDR2 (germline): LGHNA, YNFKEQ. The CDR3 covers 17 residues. V was clipped by 4 bases and J by 7 bases, with 23 bases between them. CDR3 sequence: CASSPLTRMGPTNEQFF. In DNA form, the CDR3 reads TGTGCCAGCAGCCCCCTGACAAGAATGGGGCCTACGAATGAGCAGTTCTTC.

The chain uses TRBV19 and TRBJ2-7; D is perhaps TRBD2 (5 bases). CDR3 length equals 14 residues. V was pared by 3 bases and J by 0 bases, with 9 bases between. Per the germline V gene, CDR1 is LNHDA and CDR2 is SQIVND (reference sequence). The CDR3 DNA reads TGTGCCAGTAGTATTGGTGGGAGCTCCTACGAGCAGTACTTC. Translation gives CASSIGGSSYEQYF.

The CDR3 nucleotides are TGTGCCACACTCAGACACCCGGGGTCTAATGAAAAACTGTTTTTT. It is translated as CATLRHPGSNEKLFF. The rearrangement uses TRBV5-8 and TRBJ1-4; D remains unclear. Germline values: CDR1 SGHTS, CDR2 YDEGEE. V lost 9 bases to trimming and J lost 3 bases, with 18 bases between them. This CDR3 has 15 amino acids.

The chain employs TRBV7-9 and TRBJ2-7; maybe TRBD1 (6 bases). This CDR3 spans 14 amino acids. V was clipped by 5 bases and J by 0 bases, with 11 bases between them. CDR1 is SEHNR and CDR2 is FQNEAQ in the germline V gene (reference sequence). Here the CDR3 reads CASSADRYSYEQYF. The CDR3 DNA follows: TGTGCCAGCAGCGCCGACAGGTACTCCTACGAGCAGTACTTC.

V and J are TRBV4-1 and TRBJ2-1; 7 nucleotides agree with TRBD1. Germline CDR1 is MGHRA and CDR2 is YSYEKL. The CDR3 runs 13 residues. The trim removed 4 bases at V and 6 bases at J, leaving 3 bases unmatched. CDR3 in DNA: TGCGCCAGCAGCCGTACAGGGGCCAATGAGCAGTTCTTC. Protein sequence: CASSRTGANEQFF.

This clone was picked up one time. The rearrangement links TRBV29-1 to TRBJ2-7; 10 bases align to TRBD2. The ends lost 5 bases at V and 2 bases at J; junction bases unmatched: 12. Germline values: CDR1 SQVTM, CDR2 ANQGSEA. The CDR3 contains 16 residues. CDR3 in amino acids: CSVSSSLAGAPYEQYF. Here the CDR3 DNA reads TGCAGCGTTTCCTCGTCGCTAGCGGGAGCTCCCTACGAGCAGTACTTC.

This sequence joins TRBV10-3 and TRBJ2-7, with 10 bases aligning to TRBD2. CDR1 is ENHRY and CDR2 is SYGVKD in the germline V gene. The CDR3 covers 19 residues. V dropped 8 bases and J dropped 4; count of bases not matched to a gene: 23. In DNA, the CDR3 is TGTGCCATCTCGGGGGGTCTAGGGGCTAGCGGGAGAACGGGTTACGAGCAGTACTTC. It codes for CAISGGLGASGRTGYEQYF.

The V gene is TRBV11-2, the J gene TRBJ1-5; 7 bases are a match to TRBD1. Germline-derived CDR1 and CDR2 are SGHAT and FQNNGV. With 0 bases clipped from V and 5 bases from J, the junction kept 10 bases outside the gene matches. This CDR3 region has 17 residues. In DNA, the CDR3 is TGTGCCAGCAGCTTAGATCTAAGGGACAGACTCTATCAGCCCCAGCATTTT. Translation gives CASSLDLRDRLYQPQHF.

The chain joins TRBV29-1 to TRBJ2-1; 10 nucleotides line up with TRBD2. V was pared by 7 bases and J by 5 bases, with 8 bases of the junction left unmatched. The CDR3 is made up of 14 amino acids. CDR1 and CDR2 (germline): SQVTM, ANQGSEA. This chain's CDR3 is CSAIAGGLNNEQFF. CDR3 in DNA: TGCAGCGCGATAGCGGGAGGATTAAACAATGAGCAGTTCTTC.

This chain links TRBV27 with TRBJ1-1; D unresolved. V shed 1 base and J shed 4 bases, with 16 bases lying between them. The CDR3 length is 16 residues. Per germline, CDR1 MNHEY and CDR2 SMNVEV (reference sequence). The CDR3 is CASSLYPYRIGTEAFF. Written as DNA, the CDR3 is TGTGCCAGCAGTTTATACCCATACAGAATTGGCACTGAAGCTTTCTTT.

The chain couples TRBV27 to TRBJ2-5; the D is unclear. V lost 6 bases and J lost 7, with 18 bases in between. In germline, CDR1 is MNHEY, CDR2 SMNVEV (reference sequence). The CDR3 loop spans 14 amino acids. For the CDR3, the DNA is TGTGCCAGCAGGGAATGGGTATACCGAGGGACCCAGTACTTC. This translates into CASREWVYRGTQYF.

The V gene is TRBV6-5, the J gene TRBJ1-2, with a possible D match to TRBD1 (5 bases). The germline gives CDR1 MNHEY, CDR2 SVGAGI. V lost 2 bases and J 7 bases, leaving 14 bases between the germline ends. The CDR3 spans 14 residues. The CDR3 DNA reads as TGTGCCAGCAGTTACGCCGGCAGGGTGGCTGGCTACACCTTC. It codes for CASSYAGRVAGYTF.

This chain links TRBV10-1 with TRBJ1-2; D is possibly TRBD1 (5 bases). The CDR3 has 13 amino acids. CDR1 WNHNN and CDR2 SYGVQD come from the germline V gene (reference sequence). The germline V and J ends were trimmed by 2 bases and 3 bases, with 7 bases remaining between them. The CDR3 loop reads CASSETTDYGYTF. DNA for the CDR3: TGCGCCAGCAGTGAGACGACAGACTATGGCTACACCTTC.

The CDR3 bases are TGTGCCAGCAGCTTATTACCAAATTCGGGACAGGCCTACAATGAGCAGTTCTTC. This encodes CASSLLPNSGQAYNEQFF. The J gene is TRBJ2-1, the V gene TRBV7-2, with 8 positions matching TRBD1. The length of the CDR3 is 18 residues. Losses at the gene ends were 2 bases for V and 2 bases for J; bases not matched to a gene: 11. Germline CDR1 SGHTA, CDR2 FQGNSA.